This T cell receptor (beta chain) was documented in a study of blood T cell repertoires in COVID-19 (TCRdb year 2020). Background on the whole study: The collaborator samples originated in the United States, Italy and Spain and spanned the acute and convalescent phases of COVID-19. The prospective study material was composed of cDNA or gDNA derived from T cells, B-cell-depleted T cells, or PBMCs. Samples came from the ongoing ImmuneRACE study (first 160 participants) plus 1,254 subjects from 6 global collaborators. Where available, HLA class I and class II types were taken from metadata supplied by the sample provider and were not determined by assay-based typing. The repertoires were made available in a free public database intended to serve as a resource for research on the immune response to SARS-CoV-2. Deeply sampled blood TCRbeta repertoires from subjects exposed to, actively infected with, or recovered from COVID-19 were included in the dataset. Nearly every sample came with metadata listing a de-identified subject ID, COVID-19 status, age in years and sex. What the study reported, not specific to this receptor: How much clinical and demographic metadata was included differed by source and by participant, and the metadata was provided uncurated.

Trimming costs V 5 bases and J 4 bases, and their ends lie 14 bases apart. The germline V gene (reference sequence) sets CDR1 to SSHAT and CDR2 to FNYEAQ. Taken from cysteine to phenylalanine, the CDR3 has 14 residues. Left in the record is the CDR3 DNA by itself, 42 bases read in frame from the first base. About this clone: It lacks a known antigen. No clone much larger than this one lies a single base away; base qualities are absent.

TCRbeta CDR3 regions were amplified from genomic DNA using the immunoSEQ Assay, a bias-controlled multiplex PCR. Processing in the source paper ran as follows. Within the assay, amplification of reference gene primers was used to estimate how many nucleated cells each sample contained. To quantify the absolute abundance of each unique TCRbeta CDR3 rearrangement, sequence reads were collapsed and filtered. For each sample, productive Simpson clonality was calculated as the square root of Simpson's diversity index across productive rearrangements. Not all clones reach the TCRdb copy of this immuneACCESS table, which keeps in-frame sequences only. Checked studies attribute under half of the gap to unresolved V genes and leave the rest unexplained. The V and J calls and clone size come from that table; D and trimming were worked out from the DNA. The sample profile shows about 83,000 clones; roughly 83% of them were found once. Roughly 8% of the sample rests with the top ten.

Whole blood was collected in K2EDTA tubes by collaborating institutions according to the institutions' own protocols. For TCRbeta analysis, collaborators shipped samples in one of three forms: frozen whole blood, isolated PBMCs, or DNA extracted from either of those sample types. Recombination linked TRBV7-7 to TRBJ2-5; the D gene is perhaps TRBD1, on 5 matching bases. The sample taken for sequencing was peripheral blood. The receptor was derived from a man aged 50 or older with active COVID-19. For the CDR3, the sequence is CASSPGNVPETQYF. The DNA sequence follows: TGTGCCAGCAGCCCAGGGAATGTCCCAGAGACCCAGTACTTC.